A single T cell receptor (beta chain) is shown here with its context. As yet, its antigen is unknown. The data were taken from a study of a mutant IDH1 vaccine in newly diagnosed glioma. The protocol was immunoSEQ multiplex PCR, while the TCRdb copy is restricted to in-frame clones and leaves out a portion. The sample lists about 46,000 clones, 85% to 95% occurring once. The V end lost 3 bases, the J end lost 7 bases, and 9 bases lay between the germline ends. The CDR3 runs 12 residues. Germline CDR1 is MDHEN and CDR2 is SYDVKM. Specified time point: week 35, safety follow-up. Mutant IDH1 20-mer peptide, at 300 ug, made up each vaccine dose, with topical imiquimod.

This receptor was taken from a man aged 50 or older with glioma. Sequences were derived from PBMCs, sampled from a glioma patient whose treatment included an IDH1 peptide vaccine. The rearrangement joins TRBV28 to TRBJ1-2; tentatively, D is TRBD1 (6 bases). This chain's CDR3 is CASSLGALGYTF. The CDR3 nucleotides read TGTGCCAGCAGTTTGGGGGCGCTTGGCTACACCTTC.